This T cell receptor beta chain was identified in a study of human T cells and chemical hapten exposure. Study-level information: The study traced per-sample TCR yield variation mainly to small differences in pooled library volumes. Notes on the study in general: Sensitizing to DPC left TCRs with a frequency above 1 in 1000 unaltered.

Total RNA was extracted from unfractionated whole blood. TCRdb reprocessed the 5' RACE reads via MiXCR and lists one record per CDR3 protein. The sample lists about 140,000 distinct CDR3 sequences; 4.1% were seen once. Germline CDR1 reads DFQATT; CDR2 reads SNEGSKA (reference sequence). Trimming removed 6 bases at V and 1 base at J, with 16 bases between. The CDR3 sequence is 14 residues long. This clonotype was seen at least ten times. Antigen: not known. The receptor comes from a female donor in good health. J is TRBJ2-7 and V is TRBV20-1; D tentatively reads TRBD1 or TRBD2 (6 bases each). This chain's CDR3 is CSAPAEGGSYEQYF. CDR3 nucleotides: TGCAGTGCCCCTGCGGAGGGGGGTTCCTACGAGCAGTACTTC.